This entry lists 27 T cell receptor beta chains sequenced from one sample in a study of T cells in Graves' hyperthyroidism and ophthalmopathy. TCR beta CDR3 sequences were amplified from RNA transcripts. An initial round of RT-PCR targeting the TCR CDR3 relied on the HTBI primer set. TCRdb re-called the multiplex PCR reads with MiXCR, one entry per CDR3 protein. Of 460,000 or so distinct CDR3 sequences listed, under 15% are singletons. The sequencing sample was made of blood. The receptors originated from a woman between 18 and 30 years old with Graves' hyperthyroidism.

V usage is TRBV5-1 and J usage is TRBJ2-4; 12 bases align to TRBD2. Germline V gene data show CDR1 as SGHRS and CDR2 as YFSETQ. The CDR3 spans 16 residues. The V and J ends lost 1 base and 7 bases, in that order; junction bases with no gene match: 6. CDR3 loop: CASSLLAGGPGNIQYF. Here the CDR3 DNA reads TGCGCCAGCAGCTTGCTAGCGGGAGGGCCAGGGAACATTCAGTACTTC.

This clonotype was detected many times. The rearrangement uses TRBV11-2 and TRBJ2-7, with 14 nucleotides matching TRBD2. The ends lost 10 bases at V and 6 bases at J; junction bases unmatched: 11. Germline V gene lookup returns CDR1 SGHAT and CDR2 FQNNGV. The CDR3 is 15 residues long. The CDR3 reads CATRGTSGRNGEQYF. The CDR3 DNA is TGTGCCACCAGGGGGACTAGCGGGAGAAACGGCGAGCAGTACTTC.

This clonotype was seen ten or more times. V usage is TRBV2 and J usage is TRBJ2-1, with 8 bases matching TRBD2. CDR3 length equals 14 residues. Unmatched junction bases numbered 7, after V lost 8 bases and J lost 4 bases. Germline V CDR1 and CDR2: SNHLY, FYNNEI. The CDR3 sequence is CASAVLAAYNEQFF. DNA for the CDR3: TGTGCCAGCGCTGTACTAGCGGCATACAATGAGCAGTTCTTC. The full variable domain, completed using reference TRBV2 and TRBJ2-1, is EPEVTQTPSHQVTQMGQEVILRCVPISNHLYFYWYRQILGQKVEFLVSFYNNEISEKSEIFDDQFSVERPDGSNFTLKIRSTKLEDSAMYFCASAVLAAYNEQFFGPGTRLTVL.

This clonotype occurred many times. This rearrangement joins TRBV12-3 or TRBV12-4 to TRBJ1-5; TRBD1 is a possible D gene (5 bases). The CDR3 is made up of 16 amino acids. Trimming removed 1 base at V and 0 bases at J, with 10 bases between. The CDR3 loop reads CASSLGDLYSNQPQHF. CDR3 nucleotide sequence: TGTGCCAGCAGTTTAGGGGACCTCTATAGCAATCAGCCCCAGCATTTT.

V gene TRBV18 combines with J gene TRBJ2-1, with TRBD2 as a possible D gene (6 bases). CDR1 and CDR2 (germline): KGHSH, LQKENI. The CDR3 totals 16 residues. Trimming cost V 3 bases and J 0 bases, with 12 bases left between them. DNA of the CDR3: TGTGCCAGCTCACCTCGACTAGATACCTCCTACAATGAGCAGTTCTTC. Its protein is CASSPRLDTSYNEQFF. Complete variable domain (other parts from reference TRBV18 and TRBJ2-1): NAGVMQNPRHLVRRRGQEARLRCSPMKGHSHVYWYRQLPEEGLKFMVYLQKENIIDESGMPKERFSAEFPKEGPSILRIQQVVRGDSAAYFCASSPRLDTSYNEQFFGPGTRLTVL.

The chain links TRBV29-1 to TRBJ2-4; TRBD2 matches 9 bases. The CDR3 is 14 amino acids. After removal of 6 bases from V and 11 bases from J, the junction contained 14 bases not matched to a gene. The germline V gene has CDR1 SQVTM and CDR2 ANQGSEA. Here the CDR3 reads CSVETSGWTSVQYF. The CDR3 DNA is TGCAGCGTGGAGACTAGCGGTTGGACTAGCGTTCAGTACTTC.

This clonotype was seen more than once but under ten times. V gene TRBV9 combines with J gene TRBJ2-1, with 8 bases lining up with TRBD2. V lost 0 bases and J lost 4; bases outside the gene matches: 6. The V gene's germline CDR1 is SGDLS and CDR2 YYNGEE. The CDR3 sequence is 16 residues long. CDR3 DNA: TGTGCCAGCAGCGTAGCTACTAGCGGATTATACAATGAGCAGTTCTTC. It specifies CASSVATSGLYNEQFF.

This clonotype was recorded at least ten times. The chain couples TRBV19 to TRBJ2-5, with 9 positions matching TRBD2. The CDR3 runs to 16 residues. The V gene end was trimmed by 6 bases and the J gene end by 4 bases; junction bases not matched to a gene: 12. Germline CDR1 is LNHDA and CDR2 is SQIVND (reference sequence). The chain's CDR3 is CASSLQIAGELETQYF. The CDR3 DNA is TGTGCCAGTAGCCTCCAGATAGCGGGAGAACTAGAGACCCAGTACTTC.

Many counts were recorded for this clonotype. The chain couples TRBV20-1 to TRBJ1-1, with D possibly TRBD1 on 6 matching bases. Germline V gives CDR1 DFQATT, CDR2 SNEGSKA (reference sequence). Trimming left V 0 bases short and J 4 bases short, with 9 bases between. The CDR3 totals 13 residues. The CDR3 loop is CSARDRGITEAFF. The CDR3 DNA sequence: TGCAGTGCTAGAGATAGGGGGATCACTGAAGCTTTCTTT.

This CDR3 reads CASSPGPVTDTQYF. Written as DNA, the CDR3 is TGTGCCAGCAGCCCCGGGCCGGTCACAGATACGCAGTATTTT. J is TRBJ2-3 and V is TRBV11-2, with no clear D. The CDR3 sequence is 14 residues long. Germline loops: CDR1 SGHAT, CDR2 FQNNGV. V lost 5 bases and J 2 bases, leaving 11 bases between the germline ends.

V is TRBV9 and J is TRBJ2-5, with D perhaps given as TRBD1 or TRBD2 (5 bases each). Per germline, CDR1 SGDLS and CDR2 YYNGEE. The CDR3 runs to 13 residues. The V gene lost 7 bases and the J gene lost 2 bases, with 12 bases spanning the gap. The CDR3 is CASGASPQETQYF. For the CDR3, the DNA is TGTGCCAGCGGGGCTAGCCCTCAAGAGACCCAGTACTTC.

The chain couples TRBV5-4 to TRBJ1-1; D might be TRBD1 (5 bases). The V gene's germline CDR1 is SGHNT and CDR2 YYREEE (reference sequence). V was shortened by 4 bases and J by 4 bases, with 14 bases between the two germline ends. The CDR3 consists of 14 residues. This CDR3 is CASSGGIGGTEAFF. The CDR3 DNA reads TGTGCCAGCAGCGGAGGGATTGGGGGCACTGAAGCTTTCTTT.

This clonotype was observed a few times. A much larger clone sits a single nucleotide away, making a read error possible. V gene TRBV7-2 combines with J gene TRBJ1-2, with D hard to call. Germline loops: CDR1 SGHTA, CDR2 FQGNSA. The CDR3 runs to 14 residues. Written as DNA, the CDR3 is TGTGCCAGCAGTTTACTAGCCTCTAACCATGGCTACACCTTC. Protein: CASSLLASNHGYTF. Supplemented by reference TRBV7-2 and TRBJ1-2, the full variable domain reads GAGVSQSPSNKVTEKGKDVELRCDPISGHTALYWYRQSLGQGLEFLIYFQGNSAPDKSGLPSDRFSAERTGGSVSTLTIQRTQQEDSAVYLCASSLLASNHGYTFGSGTRLTVV.

There are many counts of this clonotype. V is TRBV19 and J is TRBJ2-5; 7 bases map to TRBD2. With 1 base clipped from V and 1 base from J, the junction kept 3 bases outside the gene matches. There are 15 residues in the CDR3. The V gene's germline CDR1 is LNHDA and CDR2 SQIVND (reference sequence). The CDR3 spells CASSIGGRAQETQYF. In nucleotides, the CDR3 is TGTGCCAGTAGTATAGGTGGGAGGGCCCAAGAGACCCAGTACTTC.

There are a few counts of this clonotype. V is TRBV10-1 and J is TRBJ2-1, with D possibly being TRBD1 or TRBD2 (5 bases each). The CDR3 sequence is 12 residues long. Trimming shortened V by 5 bases and J by 6 bases, and 8 bases separated the two germline ends. CDR1 is WNHNN and CDR2 is SYGVQD in the germline V gene (reference sequence). CDR3 DNA sequence: TGCGCCAGCAGTCGGGACGGCAATGAGCAGTTCTTC. This translates into CASSRDGNEQFF.

Concerning this clonotype: A clone one base away is much larger, so this may be a read error. The J gene is TRBJ1-5, the V gene TRBV20-1; the D is unclear. This CDR3 is built from 15 residues. From germline, CDR1 is DFQATT and CDR2 SNEGSKA (reference sequence). The CDR3 here is CSAINTLGRHQPRHF. In nucleotides, the CDR3 is TGCAGTGCTATAAACACATTAGGGAGACATCAGCCCCGGCATTTT.

In this sample, this clonotype turned up many times. The chain uses TRBV27 and TRBJ2-7; 10 nucleotides align to TRBD1. V lost 7 bases and J lost 4; bases outside the gene matches: 7. The length of the CDR3 is 14 residues. Germline V CDR1 and CDR2: MNHEY, SMNVEV (reference sequence). The CDR3 DNA is TGTGCCAGCATTATCAGGGACAGGGGATACGAGCAGTACTTC. This sequence encodes CASIIRDRGYEQYF.

The rearrangement uses TRBV20-1 and TRBJ1-4; D is possibly TRBD1 (5 bases). This CDR3 is 13 amino acids long. CDR1 is DFQATT, CDR2 SNEGSKA, per germline (reference sequence). V was trimmed by 3 bases and J by 5 bases, leaving 10 bases between them. The CDR3 DNA is TGCAGTGCTAGTGTGGCAGGGAATGAAAAACTGTTTTTT. It translates to CSASVAGNEKLFF.

This clonotype came up many times. This chain links TRBV5-1 with TRBJ2-1, with TRBD1 matching 9 bases. V lost 4 bases and J lost 7; bases outside the gene matches: 9. CDR1 SGHRS and CDR2 YFSETQ come from the germline V gene. The CDR3 is 15 residues long. CDR3 DNA sequence: TGCGCCAGCAGCCCCGGGACAGGGTTTGGGAATGAGCAGTTCTTC. Its protein is CASSPGTGFGNEQFF.

This clonotype was detected many times. This chain links TRBV12-3 or TRBV12-4 with TRBJ1-5; the match to TRBD1 covers 8 bases. The trim removed 2 bases at V and 3 bases at J, leaving 3 bases unmatched. This CDR3 region has 15 residues. The CDR3 region has the DNA TGTGCCAGCAGTTTAAGGACAGGGAACAATCAGCCCCAGCATTTT. Amino acid sequence: CASSLRTGNNQPQHF.

This clonotype was counted many times. The chain carries TRBV27 and TRBJ2-2; D unclear. The CDR3 is 14 residues long. V lost 2 bases, J lost 4 bases, and 8 bases lay in between. Germline CDR1 MNHEY, CDR2 SMNVEV (reference sequence). In nucleotides, the CDR3 is TGTGCCAGCAGTTTAGGACCTATCACCGGGGAGCTGTTTTTT. Translated, it gives CASSLGPITGELFF.

This clonotype was seen at least ten times. The V call is TRBV6-2 or TRBV6-3, the J call TRBJ2-3, with TRBD2 matching over 9 bases. V gave up 5 bases and J gave up 3 bases; unmatched junction bases: 6. Germline lookup yields CDR1 MNHEY and CDR2 SVGEGT. The CDR3 spans 15 residues. CDR3 protein: CASSPGLALTDTQYF. The CDR3, as DNA: TGTGCCAGCAGTCCTGGACTAGCGCTAACAGATACGCAGTATTTT.

V and J are TRBV20-1 and TRBJ2-7, with 12 positions matching TRBD2. The V segment lost 4 bases and the J segment 5 bases; nucleotides outside the gene matches: 12. This CDR3 is built from 16 residues. From germline, CDR1 is DFQATT and CDR2 SNEGSKA (reference sequence). CDR3 in amino acids: CSATPTSGRPEDEQYV. DNA for the CDR3: TGCAGTGCTACCCCGACTAGCGGGAGACCCGAGGACGAGCAGTACGTC.

About this clonotype: The germline gene is not matched at one end of the junction; a read error may be the cause. This chain connects TRBV5-1 to TRBJ2-5; TRBD2 might be the D (6 bases). Germline V CDR1 and CDR2: SGHRS, YFSETQ. This CDR3 is built from 14 residues. CDR3: CASSSGDSQATQYF. The CDR3 nucleotides read TGCGCCAGCAGCTCGGGGGACTCCCAAGCGACCCAGTACTTC.

This clonotype appeared many times. This rearrangement joins TRBV5-6 to TRBJ2-1, with TRBD2 identical over 10 bases. The germline V gene has CDR1 SGHDT and CDR2 YYEEEE. The CDR3 runs 18 residues. The ends lost 4 bases at V and 6 bases at J; junction bases unmatched: 16. The CDR3 DNA reads as TGTGCCAGCAGCGGTACTAGCGGGAACGTTAGTCGTGTCAATGAGCAGTTCTTC. Protein sequence: CASSGTSGNVSRVNEQFF.

At least ten counts were recorded for this clonotype. The chain uses TRBV7-9 and TRBJ2-1; possibly TRBD1 or TRBD2 for D (5 bases each). Germline-derived CDR1 and CDR2 are SEHNR and FQNEAQ (reference sequence). V lost 5 bases and J 8 bases, leaving 13 bases between the germline ends. The CDR3 is 13 amino acids. The CDR3 sequence is CASSGTRGDEQFF. The CDR3 DNA reads as TGTGCCAGCAGCGGGACGAGGGGAGATGAGCAGTTCTTC. Full variable domain (rest looked up from reference TRBV7-9 and TRBJ2-1): DTGVSQNPRHKITKRGQNVTFRCDPISEHNRLYWYRQTLGQGPEFLTYFQNEAQLEKSRLLSDRFSAERPKGSFSTLEIQRTEQGDSAMYLCASSGTRGDEQFFGPGTRLTVL.

Only a few counts were recorded for this clonotype. CDR3 DNA: TGTGCCAGCAGTTACGAGCGCCGACCGAACACTGAAGCTTTCTTT. It is translated as CASSYERRPNTEAFF. The V gene is TRBV6-5, the J gene TRBJ1-1; D call uncertain. CDR1 MNHEY and CDR2 SVGAGI come from the germline V gene. The CDR3 is made up of 15 amino acids. The V end was cut by 2 bases, the J end by 1 base, with 11 bases between.